This section outlines one T cell receptor beta chain sequence together with its context. Its matching antigen is unknown. The sample belongs to a study of blood T cells in healthy people across ages. The CDR3 loop spans 19 amino acids. The germline gives CDR1 SNHLY, CDR2 FYNNEI. The ends lost 3 bases at V and 7 bases at J; junction bases unmatched: 18. Regarding the study as a whole: Strong correlation existed between TCR beta diversity and naive T cell percentage. A roughly linear fall in TCR beta diversity per million T cells was seen with increasing age.

PCR was performed a second time for roughly 7 to 11 cycles using a sample-barcoded 5' primer and a J-beta primer mix. Each cDNA molecule carried a tag from a template-switch adaptor that contained 12 random nucleotides. MiXCR, run by TCRdb on the 5' RACE reads, gives a single entry per CDR3 protein. Here the sample spans about 900,000 distinct CDR3 sequences, around two thirds being singletons. Sequenced: blood. The clonotype originates from a man aged 25 to 45 in good health. The J gene is TRBJ2-1, the V gene TRBV2, with 10 bases matching TRBD2. The CDR3 here is CASSDVASGGLQRVNEQFF. CDR3 in DNA: TGTGCCAGCAGTGATGTGGCTAGCGGGGGACTTCAACGAGTGAATGAGCAGTTCTTC.